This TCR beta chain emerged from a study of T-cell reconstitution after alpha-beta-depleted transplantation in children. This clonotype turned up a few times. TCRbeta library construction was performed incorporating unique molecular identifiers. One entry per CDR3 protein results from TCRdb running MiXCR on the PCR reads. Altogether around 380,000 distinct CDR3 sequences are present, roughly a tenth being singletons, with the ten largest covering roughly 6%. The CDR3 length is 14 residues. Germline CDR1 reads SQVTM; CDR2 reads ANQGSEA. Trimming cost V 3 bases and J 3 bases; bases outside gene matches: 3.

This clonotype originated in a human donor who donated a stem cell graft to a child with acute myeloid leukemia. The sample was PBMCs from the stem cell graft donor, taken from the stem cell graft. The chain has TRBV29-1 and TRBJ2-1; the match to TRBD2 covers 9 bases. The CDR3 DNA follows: TGCAGCGTTGACCGCGGGGGGGGCTACAATGAGCAGTTCTTC. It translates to CSVDRGGGYNEQFF.